The next 29 T cell receptor beta chains were all read from a single sample in a study of cytomegalovirus exposure and HLA in healthy donors. The protocol was immunoSEQ multiplex PCR, while the TCRdb copy is restricted to in-frame clones and leaves out a portion. The sample consists of 110,000 or so clones, more than 70% of them appearing once. The sequenced sample was PBMCs. The receptors originated from a man between 18 and 35 years old in good health and CMV-seronegative.

The chain is built from TRBV9 and TRBJ2-3; 8 bases are shared with TRBD2. The CDR3 length is 14 residues. Trimming at V came to 0 bases and at J to 7 bases, leaving 4 bases not matched to a gene. The germline gives CDR1 SGDLS, CDR2 YYNGEE. CDR3 residues: CASSVAGGPNTQYF. The CDR3 DNA is TGTGCCAGCAGCGTAGCGGGAGGGCCGAATACGCAGTATTTT.

The rearrangement uses TRBV7-9 and TRBJ1-6; D is possibly TRBD1 (5 bases). Trimming removed 1 base at V and 5 bases at J, with 9 bases between. Germline V gene lookup returns CDR1 SEHNR and CDR2 FQNEAQ (reference sequence). The CDR3 has 15 amino acids. The CDR3 protein is CASSLGLTDNSPLHF. CDR3 sequence (DNA): TGTGCCAGCAGCTTAGGTTTGACAGATAATTCACCCCTCCACTTT.

This chain joins TRBV27 and TRBJ1-1; perhaps TRBD1 as D (6 bases). With 8 bases removed from V and 11 bases from J, the gap between germline ends came to 21 bases. Per germline, CDR1 MNHEY and CDR2 SMNVEV (reference sequence). The CDR3 loop spans 13 amino acids. This chain's CDR3 is CASLGGAKTGAFF. Here the CDR3 DNA reads TGTGCCAGCCTAGGGGGGGCCAAGACTGGGGCTTTCTTT.

The chain uses TRBV5-1 and TRBJ2-2, with TRBD2 identical over 9 bases. Germline values: CDR1 SGHRS, CDR2 YFSETQ. This CDR3 comprises 14 residues. V gave up 5 bases and J gave up 6 bases; unmatched junction bases: 5. This CDR3 is CASRGGRGPGELFF. The CDR3 nucleotides read TGCGCCAGCAGAGGCGGGAGGGGGCCCGGGGAGCTGTTTTTT. Full variable domain (missing parts from reference TRBV5-1 and TRBJ2-2): KAGVTQTPRYLIKTRGQQVTLSCSPISGHRSVSWYQQTPGQGLQFLFEYFSETQRNKGNFPGRFSGRQFSNSRSEMNVSTLELGDSALYLCASRGGRGPGELFFGEGSRLTVL.

J is TRBJ2-1 and V is TRBV10-3, with 14 bases identical to TRBD2. CDR1 and CDR2 (germline): ENHRY, SYGVKD. V shed 2 bases and J 8 bases; nucleotides not matched to a gene: 8. This CDR3 has 17 residues. The CDR3 sequence: CAISEPTGTSGSDEQFF. CDR3 DNA: TGTGCCATCAGTGAGCCGACCGGGACTAGCGGGAGCGATGAGCAGTTCTTC.

This chain joins TRBV9 and TRBJ2-7, with TRBD2 matching over 10 bases. V was clipped by 4 bases and J by 4 bases; unmatched bases: 5. Germline assignment: CDR1 SGDLS and CDR2 YYNGEE. There are 14 residues in the CDR3. The CDR3 region has the DNA TGTGCCAGCAGCCTAACTAGCGGGACGTACGAGCAGTACTTC. This gives the protein CASSLTSGTYEQYF.

V usage is TRBV2 and J usage is TRBJ1-1; a weak D match, TRBD1 (5 bases). Germline assignment: CDR1 SNHLY and CDR2 FYNNEI. The CDR3 is 14 residues long. Trimming stripped 2 bases from V and 3 bases from J, with 10 bases between. CDR3 protein: CASSERGSYTEAFF. DNA of the CDR3: TGTGCCAGCAGTGAAAGGGGATCGTACACTGAAGCTTTCTTT.

The gene calls are TRBV2 and TRBJ2-1; TRBD2 matches at 10 bases. Losses at the gene ends were 6 bases for V and 1 base for J; bases not matched to a gene: 6. Germline V CDR1 and CDR2: SNHLY, FYNNEI. The CDR3 is 16 residues long. The chain's CDR3 is CASSQSSGSSYNEQFF. CDR3 nucleotides: TGTGCCAGCAGCCAATCTAGCGGGAGTTCCTACAATGAGCAGTTCTTC.

This clone was observed a few times. The sample holds other DNA sequences that translate to the same CDR3. This sequence joins TRBV5-1 and TRBJ1-1; 7 nucleotides align to TRBD1. This CDR3 comprises 14 residues. Germline V gives CDR1 SGHRS, CDR2 YFSETQ. Unmatched junction bases numbered 4, after V lost 0 bases and J lost 5 bases. This CDR3 is CASSLGQGRTEAFF. CDR3 DNA sequence: TGCGCCAGCAGCTTGGGACAGGGTAGGACTGAAGCTTTCTTT.

V and J are TRBV28 and TRBJ2-7; 12 bases align to TRBD2. Unmatched junction bases numbered 2, after V lost 6 bases and J lost 5 bases. Germline loops: CDR1 MDHEN, CDR2 SYDVKM. The CDR3 is 13 amino acids. DNA of the CDR3: TGTGCCAGCAGAGGACTAGCGGGGAACGAGCAGTACTTC. Amino acid sequence: CASRGLAGNEQYF.

The chain joins TRBV11-2 to TRBJ2-3; 7 bases agree with TRBD2. From germline, CDR1 is SGHAT and CDR2 FQNNGV. This CDR3 region has 17 residues. J lost 0 bases, V lost 5 bases, and 11 bases had no gene match. CDR3 nucleotides: TGTGCCAGCAGCCCGGCGGGAGCCCGCGGGAGCACAGATACGCAGTATTTT. Amino acid sequence: CASSPAGARGSTDTQYF.

The chain couples TRBV10-1 to TRBJ2-1, with TRBD2 matching 7 bases. Germline V gives CDR1 WNHNN, CDR2 SYGVQD (reference sequence). J was trimmed by 0 bases and V by 3 bases; bases with no gene match: 8. The CDR3 covers 17 residues. The chain's CDR3 is CASSELAIPSSYNEQFF. In DNA form, the CDR3 reads TGCGCCAGCAGTGAACTAGCGATACCCAGCTCCTACAATGAGCAGTTCTTC.

This chain joins TRBV7-9 and TRBJ1-1; D unclear. Per germline, CDR1 SEHNR and CDR2 FQNEAQ (reference sequence). CDR3 length: 16 residues. V was shortened by 5 bases and J by 5 bases, with 21 bases between the two germline ends. CDR3 amino acids: CASSSLAPDGGTEAFF. CDR3 DNA sequence: TGTGCCAGCAGCAGCTTGGCGCCCGACGGCGGGACTGAAGCTTTCTTT.

The genes are TRBV2 and TRBJ1-1, with 11 nucleotides matching TRBD1. The CDR3 has 16 amino acids. CDR1 SNHLY and CDR2 FYNNEI come from the germline V gene. Losses at the gene ends were 8 bases for V and 3 bases for J; bases not matched to a gene: 11. CDR3 coding DNA: TGTGCCAGCGGACGGGACAGGGGGTCGTTGGACACTGAAGCTTTCTTT. It codes for CASGRDRGSLDTEAFF.

V usage is TRBV9 and J usage is TRBJ2-5; 8 bases are a match to TRBD1. Germline trimming cut 0 bases from V and 4 bases from J; bases unmatched to any gene: 2. CDR3 size: 14 residues. From germline, CDR1 is SGDLS and CDR2 YYNGEE. This chain's CDR3 is CASSVGTGTETQYF. The CDR3, as DNA: TGTGCCAGCAGCGTAGGGACAGGGACAGAGACCCAGTACTTC.

The rearrangement uses TRBV5-4 and TRBJ2-2; D is ambiguous. V was cut by 4 bases and J by 7 bases, with 11 bases left in between. There are 13 residues in the CDR3. The germline V gene encodes CDR1 SGHNT and CDR2 YYREEE (reference sequence). CDR3 amino acids: CASSLLSVGELFF. CDR3 in DNA: TGTGCCAGCAGCCTATTATCTGTCGGGGAGCTGTTTTTT.

The chain has TRBV11-2 and TRBJ2-7; D perhaps matches TRBD1 (6 bases). The V and J ends lost 0 bases and 1 base respectively, with 10 bases between them. The length of the CDR3 is 15 residues. CDR1 is SGHAT, CDR2 FQNNGV, per germline. The CDR3 bases are TGTGCCAGCAGCTTAGAAGGACAGCCATCCTACGAGCAGTACTTC. It translates to CASSLEGQPSYEQYF.

The chain carries TRBV5-1 and TRBJ2-1; D might be TRBD1 (5 bases). Germline-derived CDR1 and CDR2 are SGHRS and YFSETQ. Trimming removed 0 bases from V and 10 bases from J, with 17 bases in between. The CDR3 sequence is 15 residues long. The CDR3 protein is CASSLAVAGRGEQFF. Written as DNA, the CDR3 is TGCGCCAGCAGCTTGGCCGTTGCAGGTAGGGGAGAGCAGTTCTTC.

There are a few counts of this clone. The DNA for the CDR3 is TGTGCCAGCAGCGTAGGCCCGGAGGGTGAAGAGACCCAGTACTTC. It yields the protein CASSVGPEGEETQYF. The chain carries TRBV9 and TRBJ2-5; D is perhaps TRBD2 (6 bases). CDR1 and CDR2 (germline): SGDLS, YYNGEE. The CDR3 sequence is 15 residues long. V lost 0 bases and J 3 bases, leaving 12 bases between the germline ends.

V is TRBV13 and J is TRBJ2-7, with 7 nucleotides matching TRBD2. The V segment lost 2 bases and the J segment 2 bases; nucleotides outside the gene matches: 12. CDR1 is PRHDT, CDR2 FYEKMQ, per germline (reference sequence). This CDR3 region has 17 residues. In nucleotides, the CDR3 is TGTGCCAGCAGCTTACGCGGGATGGCGGGAGACGCCTACGAGCAGTACTTC. It specifies CASSLRGMAGDAYEQYF.

The rearrangement uses TRBV5-4 and TRBJ2-5; possible D gene TRBD1, 6 bases. With 4 bases removed from V and 5 bases from J, the gap between germline ends came to 15 bases. Germline CDR1 and CDR2: SGHNT and YYREEE (reference sequence). The CDR3 extends over 14 amino acids. CDR3 sequence: CASSPRTVGETQYF. DNA for the CDR3: TGTGCCAGCAGCCCGCGGACAGTAGGGGAGACCCAGTACTTC.

The rearrangement uses TRBV5-1 and TRBJ1-5; D unclear. Germline lookup yields CDR1 SGHRS and CDR2 YFSETQ. Trimming cost V 7 bases and J 5 bases, with 16 bases left between them. This CDR3 is 14 amino acids long. CDR3 region: CASSEAGSHQPQHF. The CDR3 DNA sequence: TGCGCCAGCTCCGAAGCAGGCAGCCATCAGCCCCAGCATTTT.

The V gene is TRBV19, the J gene TRBJ1-6; 7 bases match TRBD1. Germline-derived CDR1 and CDR2 are LNHDA and SQIVND (reference sequence). This CDR3 comprises 15 residues. Unmatched junction bases numbered 4, after V lost 2 bases and J lost 6 bases. The CDR3 protein is CASSITGTANSPLHF. CDR3 nucleotide sequence: TGTGCCAGTAGTATAACGGGGACAGCTAATTCACCCCTCCACTTT.

This chain joins TRBV11-1 and TRBJ2-1; 11 nucleotides line up with TRBD1. V shed 5 bases, J shed 7 bases, and the junction held 4 bases outside the gene matches. Germline V gene data show CDR1 as SGHAT and CDR2 as FQDESV (reference sequence). The CDR3 covers 14 residues. CDR3 DNA: TGTGCCAGCAGCAAGGGACAGGGGGGGAATGAGCAGTTCTTC. It is translated as CASSKGQGGNEQFF.

The sample holds a few counts of this clone. The V and J genes are TRBV19 and TRBJ2-2, with TRBD1 matching over 9 bases. Trimming removed 6 bases from V and 3 bases from J; junction bases left unmatched: 8. Germline V lookup: CDR1 LNHDA, CDR2 SQIVND (reference sequence). The CDR3 extends over 16 amino acids. The CDR3 loop reads CASSGRGQGHTGELFF. For the CDR3, the DNA is TGTGCCAGTAGCGGGCGGGGACAGGGCCACACCGGGGAGCTGTTTTTT.

The chain carries TRBV10-2 and TRBJ2-1; 13 nucleotides align to TRBD2. Germline CDR1 WSHSY, CDR2 SAAADI. This CDR3 has 13 residues. Trimming cost V 8 bases and J 8 bases; bases outside gene matches: 3. The DNA of the CDR3 is TGCGCCAGCCGACTAGCGGGAGGCGATGAGCAGTTCTTC. It translates to CASRLAGGDEQFF.

The genes are TRBV7-6 and TRBJ2-1; 9 bases agree with TRBD2. Losses at the gene ends were 3 bases for V and 8 bases for J; bases not matched to a gene: 5. The CDR3 has 14 residues. Germline CDR1 and CDR2: SGHVS and FNYEAQ. DNA for the CDR3: TGTGCCAGCAGCTTTAGCGGGAGAGGCGATGAGCAGTTCTTC. Its protein is CASSFSGRGDEQFF. The full variable domain, in which reference TRBV7-6 and TRBJ2-1 provide the parts outside the CDR3, is GAGVSQSPRYKVTKRGQDVALRCDPISGHVSLYWYRQALGQGPEFLTYFNYEAQQDKSGLPNDRFSAERPEGSISTLTIQRTEQRDSAMYRCASSFSGRGDEQFFGPGTRLTVL.

The rearrangement joins TRBV5-6 to TRBJ2-7; maybe TRBD1 (6 bases). CDR1 and CDR2 (germline): SGHDT, YYEEEE. The CDR3 extends over 14 amino acids. Trimming removed 0 bases from V and 5 bases from J, with 12 bases in between. CDR3 residues: CASSLGSRGHEQYF. The CDR3 DNA reads as TGTGCCAGCAGCTTGGGGAGCAGGGGACACGAGCAGTACTTC. The whole variable domain, filled in from reference TRBV5-6 and TRBJ2-7, reads DAGVTQSPTHLIKTRGQQVTLRCSPKSGHDTVSWYQQALGQGPQFIFQYYEEEERQRGNFPDRFSGHQFPNYSSELNVNALLLGDSALYLCASSLGSRGHEQYFGPGTRLTVT.

The chain carries TRBV15 and TRBJ2-4; D might be TRBD1 (5 bases). Deletions cut 0 bases from V and 5 bases from J, with 20 bases between. Germline values: CDR1 LNHNV, CDR2 YYDKDF (reference sequence). This CDR3 region has 18 residues. The CDR3: CATSRDRGEPLGQNIQYF. The CDR3 DNA is TGTGCCACCAGCAGAGATCGAGGAGAGCCACTGGGGCAAAACATTCAGTACTTC.